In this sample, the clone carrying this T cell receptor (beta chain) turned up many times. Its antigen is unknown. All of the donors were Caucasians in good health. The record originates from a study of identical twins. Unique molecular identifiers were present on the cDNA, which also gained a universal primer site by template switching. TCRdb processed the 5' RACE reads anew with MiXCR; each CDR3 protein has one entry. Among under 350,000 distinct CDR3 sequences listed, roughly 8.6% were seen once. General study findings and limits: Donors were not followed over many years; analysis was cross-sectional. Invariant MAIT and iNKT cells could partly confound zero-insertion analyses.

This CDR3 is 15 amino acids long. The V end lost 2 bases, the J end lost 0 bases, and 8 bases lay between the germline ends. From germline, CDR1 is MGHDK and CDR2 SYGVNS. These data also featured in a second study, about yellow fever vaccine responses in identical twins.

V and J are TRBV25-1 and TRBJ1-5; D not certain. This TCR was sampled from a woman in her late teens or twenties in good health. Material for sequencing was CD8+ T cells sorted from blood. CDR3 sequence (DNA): TGTGCCAGCAGTGAAGAAGGGCCTAGCAATCAGCCCCAGCATTTT. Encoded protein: CASSEEGPSNQPQHF. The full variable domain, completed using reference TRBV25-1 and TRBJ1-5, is EADIYQTPRYLVIGTGKKITLECSQTMGHDKMYWYQQDPGMELHLIHYSYGVNSTEKGDLSSESTVSRIRTEHFPLTLESARPSHTSQYLCASSEEGPSNQPQHFGDGTRLSIL.